Presented here are 23 T cell receptor beta chains from one specimen sequenced in a study of blood T cell repertoires in COVID-19. The assay was immunoSEQ multiplex PCR, and TCRdb's table has in-frame clones only and misses some. The sample has some 130,000 clones, roughly three quarters seen once. Material: peripheral blood. The source is a man aged 80 or over with acute or convalescent COVID-19.

The chain is built from TRBV7-2 and TRBJ2-5; D is perhaps TRBD1 (6 bases). This CDR3 is 14 amino acids long. V was shortened by 5 bases and J by 5 bases, with 15 bases between the two germline ends. Per the germline V gene, CDR1 is SGHTA and CDR2 is FQGNSA. The CDR3 loop reads CASSPSWGHETQYF. In nucleotides, the CDR3 is TGTGCCAGCAGCCCAAGTTGGGGGCATGAGACCCAGTACTTC.

V gene TRBV5-6 combines with J gene TRBJ1-5; 9 nucleotides match TRBD1. CDR3 size: 18 residues. Trimming removed 1 base from V and 2 bases from J; junction bases left unmatched: 10. The V gene's germline CDR1 is SGHDT and CDR2 YYEEEE. The CDR3 nucleotides read TGTGCCAGCAGCTTGAGTTTAAAACAGGGGGCTGGCAATCAGCCCCAGCATTTT. Encoded protein: CASSLSLKQGAGNQPQHF.

This sequence joins TRBV2 and TRBJ1-1, with a possible D match to TRBD1 (5 bases). The CDR3 is 14 amino acids. Germline V lookup: CDR1 SNHLY, CDR2 FYNNEI. The V end was cut by 0 bases, the J end by 4 bases, with 9 bases between. In DNA form, the CDR3 reads TGTGCCAGCAGTGAAGCGCTGGGGGGCACTGAAGCTTTCTTT. Translation gives CASSEALGGTEAFF.

V usage is TRBV3-1 (or the pseudogene TRBV3-2) and J usage is TRBJ2-1; 7 bases agree with TRBD1. Per germline, CDR1 LGHDT and CDR2 YNNKEL (reference sequence). CDR3 length equals 15 residues. V shed 6 bases, J shed 4 bases, and the junction held 9 bases outside the gene matches. The CDR3 coding sequence is TGTGCCAGCAGTCCGAGACAGGGTACGTACAATGAGCAGTTCTTC. It specifies CASSPRQGTYNEQFF.

This chain joins TRBV11-2 and TRBJ1-2; TRBD1 agrees at 7 bases. Unmatched junction bases numbered 15, after V lost 4 bases and J lost 1 base. There are 18 residues in the CDR3. Germline CDR1 and CDR2: SGHAT and FQNNGV. CDR3 amino acids: CASSSLRDRRLINYGYTF. The CDR3 nucleotides are TGTGCCAGCAGCTCGCTCCGGGACAGACGCCTAATTAACTATGGCTACACCTTC.

This sequence joins TRBV6-2 or TRBV6-3 and TRBJ2-1, with D perhaps matching TRBD1 or TRBD2 (6 bases each). CDR1 is MNHEY and CDR2 is SVGEGT in the germline V gene. V lost 7 bases and J 2 bases, leaving 12 bases between the germline ends. The CDR3 loop spans 14 amino acids. As DNA, the CDR3 is TGTGCCAGCAACCCGGGGGCGACCTACAATGAGCAGTTCTTC. It is translated as CASNPGATYNEQFF.

CDR3 nucleotides: TGTGCCAGCAGCCCGGGACAGGGCTTGGTGAACACTGAAGCTTTCTTT. Protein product: CASSPGQGLVNTEAFF. The chain has TRBV5-6 and TRBJ1-1, with 9 bases identical to TRBD1. Germline V gene data show CDR1 as SGHDT and CDR2 as YYEEEE. The CDR3 contains 16 residues. J lost 0 bases, V lost 4 bases, and 7 bases had no gene match.

The chain has TRBV12-3 or TRBV12-4 and TRBJ2-7; 9 nucleotides match TRBD1. V lost 8 bases to trimming and J lost 6 bases; unmatched junction nucleotides: 5. The CDR3 runs to 12 residues. CDR3 residues: CASSTGGGEQYF. CDR3 bases: TGTGCCAGCTCTACAGGGGGCGGCGAGCAGTACTTC.

This sequence joins TRBV28 and TRBJ1-1; 7 bases are shared with TRBD1. J gave up 5 bases and V 4 bases, and 4 bases lay outside the gene matches. Looked up from germline, CDR1 is MDHEN and CDR2 is SYDVKM. The CDR3 has 13 amino acids. This CDR3 reads CASSSGGRTEAFF. CDR3 sequence (DNA): TGTGCCAGCAGTTCAGGGGGACGGACTGAAGCTTTCTTT.

The rearrangement joins TRBV18 to TRBJ2-1, with D maybe TRBD1 (7 bases). Trimming left V 3 bases short and J 5 bases short, with 14 bases between. The CDR3 contains 15 residues. Germline CDR1 is KGHSH and CDR2 is LQKENI. The CDR3 DNA reads TGTGCCAGCTCACCCCAGGGGGGCCTAAACAATGAGCAGTTCTTC. As protein: CASSPQGGLNNEQFF.

This clone was counted a few times. CDR3 sequence (DNA): TGTGCCTGGAGTGTAACGGGAACCCCGGGCTACACCTTC. Encoded protein: CAWSVTGTPGYTF. The chain carries TRBV30 and TRBJ1-2; D not certain. V was pared by 0 bases and J by 8 bases, with 13 bases between. The germline CDR1 and CDR2 sequences are GTSNPN and SVGIG (reference sequence). CDR3 length: 13 residues.

V usage is TRBV5-1 and J usage is TRBJ2-5; possible D gene TRBD2, 5 bases. Trimming removed 4 bases at V and 1 base at J, with 5 bases between. Germline assignment: CDR1 SGHRS and CDR2 YFSETQ. The CDR3 is 12 residues long. Here the CDR3 DNA reads TGCGCCAGCAGCGAGGGCCAAGAGACCCAGTACTTC. The encoded protein is CASSEGQETQYF.

The gene calls are TRBV12-5 and TRBJ2-7; TRBD1 matches at 7 bases. The CDR3 totals 15 residues. The germline V gene has CDR1 LGHNT and CDR2 FRNRAP. Trimming cost V 5 bases and J 6 bases; bases outside gene matches: 13. The CDR3 here is CASGPRDSFSGEQYF. The CDR3 DNA reads TGTGCTAGTGGTCCCCGGGACAGCTTTTCTGGCGAGCAGTACTTC.

The V call is TRBV7-8, the J call TRBJ2-3, with 8 bases aligning to TRBD2. From germline, CDR1 is SGHVS and CDR2 FQNEAQ. CDR3 length: 16 residues. J was trimmed by 4 bases and V by 2 bases; bases with no gene match: 8. CDR3 region: CASSLIAGGLADTQYF. The CDR3 DNA reads as TGTGCCAGCAGCTTAATTGCGGGGGGTTTGGCAGATACGCAGTATTTT.

This chain joins TRBV18 and TRBJ1-1; the D gene is possibly TRBD1 (6 bases). Trimming took 6 bases from V and 1 from J, leaving 9 bases between them. The CDR3 runs 13 residues. Germline values: CDR1 KGHSH, CDR2 LQKENI. The DNA of the CDR3 is TGTGCCAGCTCCCAGGGGCGGAACACTGAAGCTTTCTTT. This codes for CASSQGRNTEAFF.

The V gene is TRBV5-6, the J gene TRBJ2-6; 12 bases line up with TRBD2. Losses at the gene ends were 6 bases for V and 3 bases for J; bases not matched to a gene: 13. Germline CDR1 SGHDT, CDR2 YYEEEE. There are 19 residues in the CDR3. The CDR3 sequence is CASNYLTSGGDRGANVLTF. The CDR3 DNA follows: TGTGCCAGCAACTACCTGACTAGCGGGGGCGATCGTGGGGCCAACGTCCTGACTTTC.

This rearrangement joins TRBV5-1 to TRBJ1-2; 7 bases agree with TRBD1. Looked up from germline, CDR1 is SGHRS and CDR2 is YFSETQ. The CDR3 contains 13 residues. Trimming cost V 1 base and J 6 bases; bases outside gene matches: 3. CDR3 sequence: CASSLPTGHGYTF. The CDR3 DNA reads as TGCGCCAGCAGCTTGCCGACAGGGCATGGCTACACCTTC.

The rearrangement joins TRBV29-1 to TRBJ1-1; the D gene is possibly TRBD1 (6 bases). Per germline, CDR1 SQVTM and CDR2 ANQGSEA. Trimming removed 7 bases from V and 7 bases from J, with 13 bases in between. The CDR3 covers 11 residues. CDR3 loop: CSAPGHREAFF. The CDR3 DNA sequence: TGCAGCGCTCCGGGACACCGTGAAGCTTTCTTT.

The chain uses TRBV13 and TRBJ2-5; D is perhaps TRBD2 (7 bases). The CDR3 runs to 14 residues. The germline V gene encodes CDR1 PRHDT and CDR2 FYEKMQ (reference sequence). V was trimmed by 0 bases and J by 5 bases, leaving 10 bases between them. The CDR3 DNA follows: TGTGCCAGCAGCTTAGGTGGGGGGGCTGAGACCCAGTACTTC. Residues: CASSLGGGAETQYF.

V is TRBV7-2 and J is TRBJ2-3, with 9 bases fitting TRBD2. The CDR3 sequence is 17 residues long. Germline V CDR1 and CDR2: SGHTA, FQGNSA. Losses at the gene ends were 5 bases for V and 3 bases for J; bases not matched to a gene: 12. The CDR3 here is CASSRWAGGPPTDTQYF. CDR3 nucleotide sequence: TGTGCCAGCAGCCGTTGGGCGGGGGGGCCTCCTACAGATACGCAGTATTTT.

The CDR3 DNA is TGCGCCAGCACGCCATGGACAGGGGGCGAGTACAATGAGCAGTTCTTC. Protein product: CASTPWTGGEYNEQFF. The chain couples TRBV5-1 to TRBJ2-1; TRBD1 aligns across 11 bases. J was trimmed by 4 bases and V by 6 bases; bases with no gene match: 9. The CDR3 contains 16 residues. CDR1 is SGHRS and CDR2 is YFSETQ in the germline V gene.

The genes are TRBV5-4 and TRBJ2-3; 8 bases map to TRBD2. The CDR3 length is 14 residues. The junction had 0 bases not matched to a gene; V was cut back by 0 bases and J by 3 bases. Looked up from germline, CDR1 is SGHNT and CDR2 is YYREEE (reference sequence). The DNA of the CDR3 is TGTGCCAGCAGCTTGGGACTAGCGACAGATACGCAGTATTTT. It specifies CASSLGLATDTQYF.

V and J are TRBV6-6 and TRBJ2-2; D perhaps matches TRBD2 (6 bases). In germline, CDR1 is MNHNY, CDR2 SVGAGI (reference sequence). This CDR3 is built from 14 residues. V was pared by 1 base and J by 5 bases, with 8 bases between. CDR3 sequence reads: CASSYFSGTGELFF. CDR3 sequence (DNA): TGTGCCAGCAGTTACTTTAGCGGAACCGGGGAGCTGTTTTTT.